This entry features one T cell receptor beta chain sequence. This record belongs to a study of blood T cell repertoires in COVID-19. The wider study: In each case, the material was cDNA or gDNA derived from T cells, B-cell-depleted T cells, or PBMCs.

Clinical history as reported by participants underpinned cohort assignment. Before being deemed recovered, Cohort 3 donors had two negative PCRs, clearance, or symptom resolution. The authors' processing: Reference gene primers were amplified, and this amplification served to estimate nucleated cell counts. Clones were sequenced by immunoSEQ multiplex PCR, and TCRdb holds only the in-frame ones, with some missing. Clone size and V and J calls were adopted from that table, with D and trimming inferred from the DNA. In the table there are 200,000 to 250,000 clones, roughly 85% of which are singletons. V was pared by 10 bases and J by 3 bases, with 9 bases of the junction left unmatched. The CDR3 has 14 residues. CDR1 and CDR2 (germline): MDHEN, SYDVKM.

V and J are TRBV28 and TRBJ2-7; 10 nucleotides match TRBD2. The specimen was PBMCs or T cells enriched from blood (not recorded which). The source is a young man who had recovered from COVID-19. CDR3 DNA: TGTGCCACTGAAAGACTAGCGGGTTTCTACGAGCAGTACTTC. This codes for CATERLAGFYEQYF.